This T cell receptor (beta chain) was captured by sequencing in a study of regulatory T cells in long-lasting Graves disease. General study results and limits: Persistent patients shared 2,741 public clonotypes among themselves. Newly diagnosed patients shared fewer, at about a thousand.

Only a few counts were recorded for this clonotype. Its target is not known. With 4 bases removed from V and 12 bases from J, the gap between germline ends came to 20 bases. Germline CDR1 SGHDT, CDR2 YYEEEE. This CDR3 spans 14 amino acids. Construction of the TCR beta libraries employed iRepertoire HTBI primers in conjunction with Arm-PCR of CDR3 regions. MiXCR, run by TCRdb on the multiplex PCR reads, gives a single entry per CDR3 protein. The sample includes roughly 610,000 distinct CDR3 sequences, roughly a sixth of them seen just once. Noted time point: newly diagnosed GD, antithyroid drugs for less than 3 months. From RNA extracted from PBMCs, the TCR library was made. Separately, the same data were catalogued under a study of T cells in Graves' hyperthyroidism and ophthalmopathy. From that second work: RT-PCR in the first round (using the HTBI primer set) targeted the TCR CDR3.

The starting material was peripheral blood mononuclear cells (PBMCs), obtained at new diagnosis, from a patient treated with antithyroid drugs. The receptor comes from a man in his late teens or twenties with Graves disease. The V gene is TRBV5-6, the J gene TRBJ2-1; D gene uncertain. Here the CDR3 reads CASSVKHPRSVQFF. In DNA form, the CDR3 reads TGTGCCAGCAGCGTAAAACACCCTCGCAGCGTGCAGTTCTTC.